One sample yielded the 17 T cell receptor beta chains listed below, sequenced in a study of shared clonotypes between healthy human individuals. TCRdb's table, derived via immunoSEQ multiplex PCR, lists solely in-frame clones and lacks some. Of over 95,000 clones in the sample, less than 60% were seen once. The sequenced material came from PBMCs. The receptor source for this set is a middle-aged woman in good health. Some clones in this sample may be carry-over from other donors' samples.

CDR3 coding DNA: TGTGCCAGCAGTCCCCCAGGGGTTAACTATGGCTACACCTTC. Its translation: CASSPPGVNYGYTF. This sequence joins TRBV28 and TRBJ1-2; a weak D match, TRBD1 (6 bases). The CDR3 has 14 residues. Trimming left V 5 bases short and J 1 base short, with 11 bases between. The V gene's germline CDR1 is MDHEN and CDR2 SYDVKM.

The rearrangement links TRBV27 to TRBJ2-7; 8 bases map to TRBD1. Germline lookup yields CDR1 MNHEY and CDR2 SMNVEV (reference sequence). The CDR3 is 15 amino acids. The junction had 6 bases not matched to a gene; V was cut back by 0 bases and J by 5 bases. The CDR3 nucleotides are TGTGCCAGCAGTTTATCGACAGGGGCCCTCAACGAGCAGTACTTC. Translating gives CASSLSTGALNEQYF.

The chain links TRBV10-3 to TRBJ2-5, with 7 nucleotides matching TRBD1. The trim removed 4 bases at V and 5 bases at J, leaving 7 bases unmatched. This CDR3 has 14 residues. Germline assignment: CDR1 ENHRY and CDR2 SYGVKD. The CDR3 region has the DNA TGTGCCATCAGTGCAACGACAGGGTACGAGACCCAGTACTTC. The encoded protein is CAISATTGYETQYF.

In its sample, this clone was seen many times. The chain has TRBV6-1 and TRBJ1-4, with D hard to call. Trimming removed 2 bases from V and 3 bases from J, with 4 bases in between. The CDR3 runs to 13 residues. Germline CDR1 is MNHNS and CDR2 is SASEGT. CDR3 loop: CASSEQPNEKLFF. The DNA for the CDR3 is TGTGCCAGCAGTGAACAGCCTAATGAAAAACTGTTTTTT.

This clone was seen more than once but under ten times. The chain joins TRBV10-2 to TRBJ1-5; D may be TRBD1 (5 bases). V was clipped by 8 bases and J by 4 bases, with 12 bases between them. The CDR3 loop spans 13 amino acids. Germline-derived CDR1 and CDR2 are WSHSY and SAAADI. CDR3 nucleotide sequence: TGCGCCAGCTCCTGGGGCCTGAATCAGCCCCAGCATTTT. It yields the protein CASSWGLNQPQHF.

J is TRBJ2-5 and V is TRBV29-1, with TRBD1 matching over 10 bases. CDR1 and CDR2 (germline): SQVTM, ANQGSEA. The CDR3 runs to 15 residues. The J segment lost 5 bases and the V segment lost 6 bases, leaving 12 bases of the junction unmatched. For the CDR3, the DNA is TGCAGCGTGTCCACGGGACAGGGGTATGAGGAGACCCAGTACTTC. Its translation: CSVSTGQGYEETQYF. Full variable domain (rest looked up from reference TRBV29-1 and TRBJ2-5): SAVISQKPSRDICQRGTSLTIQCQVDSQVTMMFWYRQQPGQSLTLIATANQGSEATYESGFVIDKFPISRPNLTFSTLTVSNMSPEDSSIYLCSVSTGQGYEETQYFGPGTRLLVL.

At least ten counts were recorded for this clone. The same CDR3 can be traced to other DNA sequences in this sample. The gene calls are TRBV7-2 and TRBJ2-1, with 9 bases lining up with TRBD2. Germline V lookup: CDR1 SGHTA, CDR2 FQGNSA. The J segment lost 2 bases and the V segment lost 4 bases, leaving 6 bases of the junction unmatched. The CDR3 is made up of 16 amino acids. CDR3 sequence: CASSSLAGVAYNEQFF. The CDR3 DNA follows: TGTGCCAGCAGCTCGTTAGCGGGAGTGGCCTACAATGAGCAGTTCTTC.

This clone was seen more than once but under ten times. A far bigger clonotype differs at one base, so this is likely a read error. The rearrangement links TRBV28 to TRBJ2-1; D unresolved. Germline CDR1 and CDR2: MDHEN and SYDVKM. The CDR3 length is 11 residues. With 6 bases removed from V and 5 bases from J, the gap between germline ends came to 5 bases. The CDR3 bases are TGTGCCAGCAGCCAAAACAATGAGCAGTTCTTC. Translation gives CASSQNNEQFF.

This clone occurred many times. Germline is not matched at one junction end, which may reflect a read error. The chain uses TRBV7-7 and TRBJ2-1; D is ambiguous. Germline V gives CDR1 SSHAT, CDR2 FNYEAQ (reference sequence). The CDR3 has 13 amino acids. For the CDR3, the DNA is TGTGCTAGCAGCTTAAGCGAGTGGGGTGAGCAGTTCTTC. It yields the protein CASSLSEWGEQFF.

This clone was counted many times. The chain is built from TRBV6-5 and TRBJ2-7, with 9 nucleotides matching TRBD1. CDR1 is MNHEY, CDR2 SVGAGI, per germline. This CDR3 is 14 amino acids long. The V gene end was trimmed by 5 bases and the J gene end by 5 bases; junction bases not matched to a gene: 7. The CDR3 here is CASSKDRGPHEQYF. CDR3 sequence (DNA): TGTGCCAGCAGTAAGGACAGGGGTCCCCACGAGCAGTACTTC.

The chain links TRBV28 to TRBJ1-5; D not resolved. V was trimmed by 7 bases and J by 0 bases, leaving 10 bases between them. Looked up from germline, CDR1 is MDHEN and CDR2 is SYDVKM. The CDR3 sequence is 14 residues long. Here the CDR3 reads CASKGDRSNQPQHF. Here the CDR3 DNA reads TGTGCCAGCAAGGGAGATCGTAGCAATCAGCCCCAGCATTTT.

V usage is TRBV30 and J usage is TRBJ1-1; no definite D call. In germline, CDR1 is GTSNPN, CDR2 SVGIG (reference sequence). This CDR3 is built from 15 residues. Trimming left V 0 bases short and J 1 base short, with 12 bases between. CDR3 DNA sequence: TGTGCCTGGAGTGTCCCACATCGGGGGAACACTGAAGCTTTCTTT. It yields the protein CAWSVPHRGNTEAFF. Variable domain in full (rest from reference TRBV30 and TRBJ1-1): SQTIHQWPATLVQPVGSPLSLECTVEGTSNPNLYWYRQAAGRGLQLLFYSVGIGQISSEVPQNLSASRPQDRQFILSSKKLLLSDSGFYLCAWSVPHRGNTEAFFGQGTRLTVV.

This clone has ten or more counts. The chain employs TRBV27 and TRBJ1-4; D unclear. CDR1 is MNHEY, CDR2 SMNVEV, per germline (reference sequence). The CDR3 is 14 amino acids. Trimming pared 5 bases from V and 7 bases from J, leaving 14 bases between. Here the CDR3 DNA reads TGTGCCAGCAGTCTAGGACGCAGTGGTGAAAAACTGTTTTTT. Its translation is CASSLGRSGEKLFF.

This chain connects TRBV5-4 to TRBJ2-5; no clear D gene. V was pared by 2 bases and J by 4 bases, with 9 bases between. The CDR3 totals 13 residues. Germline lookup yields CDR1 SGHNT and CDR2 YYREEE (reference sequence). The CDR3 region has the DNA TGTGCCAGCAGCTTAGTGGGCGGAGAGACCCAGTACTTC. Protein product: CASSLVGGETQYF.

This clone turned up a few times. The V and J genes are TRBV28 and TRBJ1-6; no clear D. With 6 bases removed from V and 10 bases from J, the gap between germline ends came to 10 bases. The length of the CDR3 is 12 residues. Germline V CDR1 and CDR2: MDHEN, SYDVKM. The CDR3 protein is CASRPWESPLHF. The CDR3 nucleotides read TGTGCCAGCAGACCTTGGGAGTCACCCCTCCACTTT.

With respect to this clone: The sample contains more than one DNA sequence encoding this CDR3. The genes are TRBV29-1 and TRBJ2-1, with 7 bases lining up with TRBD1. The germline gives CDR1 SQVTM, CDR2 ANQGSEA. V trimming: 4 bases; J trimming: 2 bases; junction bases outside the gene matches: 2. This CDR3 is built from 13 residues. CDR3 coding DNA: TGCAGCGTTGGGCAGGGGGCCTACAATGAGCAGTTCTTC. Its protein is CSVGQGAYNEQFF.

This chain joins TRBV4-1 and TRBJ2-1; TRBD2 agrees at 7 bases. CDR3 length equals 17 residues. Germline lookup yields CDR1 MGHRA and CDR2 YSYEKL. V trimming: 4 bases; J trimming: 8 bases; junction bases outside the gene matches: 17. The CDR3 protein is CASSPPLTSVVNHEQFF. The CDR3 coding sequence is TGCGCCAGCAGCCCGCCACTAACTAGCGTGGTTAATCATGAGCAGTTCTTC.